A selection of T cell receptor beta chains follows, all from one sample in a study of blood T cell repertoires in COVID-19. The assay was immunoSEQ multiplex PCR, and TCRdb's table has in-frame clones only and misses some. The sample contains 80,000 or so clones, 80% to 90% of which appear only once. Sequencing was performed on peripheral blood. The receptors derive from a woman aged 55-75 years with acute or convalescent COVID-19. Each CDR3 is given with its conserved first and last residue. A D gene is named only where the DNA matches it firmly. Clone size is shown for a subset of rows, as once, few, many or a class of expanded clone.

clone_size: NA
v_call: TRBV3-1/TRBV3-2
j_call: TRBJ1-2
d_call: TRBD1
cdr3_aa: CASSLQGADYGYTF
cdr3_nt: TGTGCCAGCAGCTTACAGGGGGCTGACTATGGCTACACCTTC

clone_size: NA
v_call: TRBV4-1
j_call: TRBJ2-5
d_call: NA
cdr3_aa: CASSQSSDSQETQYF
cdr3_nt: TGCGCCAGCAGCCAAAGTTCGGACAGCCAAGAGACCCAGTACTTC

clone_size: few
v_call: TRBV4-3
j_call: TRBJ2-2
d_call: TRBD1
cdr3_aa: CASSQDRTGGLYTGELFF
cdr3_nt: TGCGCCAGCAGCCAAGATCGGACAGGAGGACTCTACACCGGGGAGCTGTTTTTT

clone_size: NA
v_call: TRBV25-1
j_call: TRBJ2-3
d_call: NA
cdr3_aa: CASSDSGRTDTQYF
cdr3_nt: TGTGCCAGCAGTGATTCAGGGCGCACAGATACGCAGTATTTT

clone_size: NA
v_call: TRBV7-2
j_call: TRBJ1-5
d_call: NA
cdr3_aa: CASSLVGDINQPQHF
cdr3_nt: TGTGCCAGCAGCTTAGTGGGCGACATCAATCAGCCCCAGCATTTT

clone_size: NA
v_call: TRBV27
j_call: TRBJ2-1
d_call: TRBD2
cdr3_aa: CASAAGVSYNEQFF
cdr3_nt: TGTGCCAGCGCAGCGGGAGTCTCCTACAATGAGCAGTTCTTC

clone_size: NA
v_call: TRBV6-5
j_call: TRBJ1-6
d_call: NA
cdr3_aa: CASSPGGRYNSPLHF
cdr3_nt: TGTGCCAGCAGCCCCGGCGGCCGATATAATTCACCCCTCCACTTT

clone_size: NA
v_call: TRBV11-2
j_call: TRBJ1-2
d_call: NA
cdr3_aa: CASSLRVGHDYGYTF
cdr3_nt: TGTGCCAGCAGCTTACGGGTGGGGCATGACTATGGCTACACCTTC

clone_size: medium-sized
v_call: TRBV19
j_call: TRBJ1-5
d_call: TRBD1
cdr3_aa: CASSIDRTGGGQPQHF
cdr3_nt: TGTGCCAGTAGTATAGATCGGACAGGGGGCGGTCAGCCCCAGCATTTT

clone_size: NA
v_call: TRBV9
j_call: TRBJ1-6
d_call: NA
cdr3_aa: CASSGRQENSPLHF
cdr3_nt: TGTGCCAGCAGCGGGAGGCAGGAAAATTCACCCCTCCACTTT

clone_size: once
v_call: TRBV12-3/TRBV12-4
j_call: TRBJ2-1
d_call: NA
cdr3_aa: CASSPGDEQFF
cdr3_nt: TGTGCCAGCAGTCCGGGAGATGAGCAGTTCTTC

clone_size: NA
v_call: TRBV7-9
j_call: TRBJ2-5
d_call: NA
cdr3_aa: CASSLFRGIGEYQETQYF
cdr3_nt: TGTGCCAGCAGCTTATTTCGGGGGATTGGGGAGTACCAAGAGACCCAGTACTTC

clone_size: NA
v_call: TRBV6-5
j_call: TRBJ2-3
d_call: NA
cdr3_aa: CASSRGGDTQYF
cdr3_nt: TGTGCCAGCAGTAGGGGAGGAGATACGCAGTATTTT

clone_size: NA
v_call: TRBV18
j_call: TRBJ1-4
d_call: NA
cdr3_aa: CASSPGPRQSTNSREELFF
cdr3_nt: TGTGCCAGCTCACCAGGCCCACGGCAGTCGACAAATTCTCGGGAGGAACTGTTTTTT

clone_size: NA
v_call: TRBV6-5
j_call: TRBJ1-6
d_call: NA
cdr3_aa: CASSYSFRAYNSPLHF
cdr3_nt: TGTGCCAGCAGTTACTCCTTCAGGGCGTATAATTCACCCCTCCACTTT

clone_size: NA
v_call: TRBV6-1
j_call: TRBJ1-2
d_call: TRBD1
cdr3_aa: CASSDGTGLGGYTF
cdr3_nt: TGTGCCAGCAGTGACGGGACAGGGCTTGGGGGCTACACCTTC

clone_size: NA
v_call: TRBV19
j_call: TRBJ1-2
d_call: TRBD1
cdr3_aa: CASSPAGGAVNGYTF
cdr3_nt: TGTGCCAGTAGTCCTGCAGGGGGCGCCGTGAATGGCTACACCTTC

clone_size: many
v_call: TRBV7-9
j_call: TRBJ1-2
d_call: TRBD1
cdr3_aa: CASSLTGTGEGYGYTF
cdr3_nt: TGTGCCAGCAGCTTAACCGGGACAGGAGAGGGTTATGGCTACACCTTC

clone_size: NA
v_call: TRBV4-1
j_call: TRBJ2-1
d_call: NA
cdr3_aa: CASRLGVGGYNEQFF
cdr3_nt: TGCGCCAGCAGGCTCGGGGTAGGGGGTTACAATGAGCAGTTCTTC

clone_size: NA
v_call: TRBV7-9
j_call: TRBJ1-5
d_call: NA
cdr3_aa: CASSFGQNSNQPQHF
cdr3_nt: TGTGCCAGCAGCTTTGGACAGAATAGCAATCAGCCCCAGCATTTT

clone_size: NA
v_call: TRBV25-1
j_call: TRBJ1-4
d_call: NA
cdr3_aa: CASSVEGSTNEKLFF
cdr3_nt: TGTGCCAGCAGTGTCGAGGGTTCGACTAATGAAAAACTGTTTTTT

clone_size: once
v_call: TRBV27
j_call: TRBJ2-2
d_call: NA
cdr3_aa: CASSFQGSSNTGELFF
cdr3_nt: TGTGCCAGCAGTTTTCAGGGGTCCTCGAACACCGGGGAGCTGTTTTTT

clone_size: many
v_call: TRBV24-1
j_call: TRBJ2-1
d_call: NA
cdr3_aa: CATGAGGVYNEQFF
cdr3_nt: TGTGCCACCGGGGCAGGAGGGGTCTACAATGAGCAGTTCTTC

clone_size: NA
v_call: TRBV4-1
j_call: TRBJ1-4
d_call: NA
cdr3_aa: CASSQTGAVEKLFF
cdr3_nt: TGCGCCAGCAGCCAAACCGGAGCCGTTGAAAAACTGTTTTTT

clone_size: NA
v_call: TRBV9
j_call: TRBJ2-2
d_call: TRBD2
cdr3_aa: CASSQGLAGGANTGELFF
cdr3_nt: TGTGCCAGCAGCCAGGGACTAGCGGGGGGGGCGAACACCGGGGAGCTGTTTTTT

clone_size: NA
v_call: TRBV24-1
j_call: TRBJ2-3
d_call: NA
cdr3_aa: CATSGTVPDTQYF
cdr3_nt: TGTGCCACCAGTGGGACAGTCCCAGATACGCAGTATTTT

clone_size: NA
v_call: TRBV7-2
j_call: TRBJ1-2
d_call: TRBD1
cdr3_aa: CASSRDRVGYGYTF
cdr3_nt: TGTGCCAGCAGCAGGGACAGGGTAGGGTATGGCTACACCTTC

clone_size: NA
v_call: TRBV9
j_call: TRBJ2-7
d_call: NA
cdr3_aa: CASSVDNAEQYF
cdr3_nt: TGTGCCAGCAGCGTAGATAATGCGGAGCAGTACTTC

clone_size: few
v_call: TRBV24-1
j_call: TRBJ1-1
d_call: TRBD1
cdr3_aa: CATSDQTGVTEAFF
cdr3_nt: TGTGCCACCAGTGACCAGACAGGGGTCACTGAAGCTTTCTTT

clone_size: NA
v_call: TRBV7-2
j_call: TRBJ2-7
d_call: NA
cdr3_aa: CASSLASGGKPYEQYF
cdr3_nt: TGTGCCAGCAGCTTAGCGTCCGGGGGTAAACCCTACGAGCAGTACTTC

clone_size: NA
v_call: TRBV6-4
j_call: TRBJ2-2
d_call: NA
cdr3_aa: CANSVLKGAGELFF
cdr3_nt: TGTGCCAACAGTGTCCTGAAGGGGGCCGGGGAGCTGTTTTTT

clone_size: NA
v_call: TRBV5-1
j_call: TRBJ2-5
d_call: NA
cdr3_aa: CATHHGGPQETQYF
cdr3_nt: TGCGCCACCCACCACGGGGGACCTCAAGAGACCCAGTACTTC

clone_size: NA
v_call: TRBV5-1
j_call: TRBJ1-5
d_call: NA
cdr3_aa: CASSYGHDSNQPQHF
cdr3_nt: TGCGCCAGCAGCTACGGACACGATAGCAATCAGCCCCAGCATTTT

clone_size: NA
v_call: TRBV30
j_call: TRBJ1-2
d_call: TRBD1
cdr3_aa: CAWFDSGTGDGYTF
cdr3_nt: TGTGCCTGGTTTGACTCCGGGACAGGGGATGGCTACACCTTC

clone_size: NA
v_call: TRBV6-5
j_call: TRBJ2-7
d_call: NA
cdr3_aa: CASSRGGEQYF
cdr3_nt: TGTGCCAGCAGTCGGGGTGGCGAGCAGTACTTC

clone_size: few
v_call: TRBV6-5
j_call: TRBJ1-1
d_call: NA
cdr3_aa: CASSSGLNTEAFF
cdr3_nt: TGTGCCAGCAGTTCGGGGTTGAACACTGAAGCTTTCTTT

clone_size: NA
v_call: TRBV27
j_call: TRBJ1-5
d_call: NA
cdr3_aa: CASSLSQGSNQPQHF
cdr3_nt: TGTGCCAGCAGTTTATCGCAGGGCAGCAATCAGCCCCAGCATTTT

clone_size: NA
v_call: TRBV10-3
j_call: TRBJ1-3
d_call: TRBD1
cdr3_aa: CAISKTGRGNTIYF
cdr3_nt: TGTGCCATCAGTAAGACAGGGAGGGGAAACACCATATATTTT

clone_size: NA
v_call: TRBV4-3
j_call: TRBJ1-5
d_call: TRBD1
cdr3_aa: CASSPFLTGGSNQPQHF
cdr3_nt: TGCGCCAGCAGCCCCTTTTTGACAGGGGGTTCTAATCAGCCCCAGCATTTT

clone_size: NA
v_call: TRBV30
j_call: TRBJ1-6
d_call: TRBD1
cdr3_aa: CAWSVSLTGANSPLHF
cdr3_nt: TGTGCCTGGAGTGTATCCCTGACAGGGGCTAATTCACCCCTCCACTTT

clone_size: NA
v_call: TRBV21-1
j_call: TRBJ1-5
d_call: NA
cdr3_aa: CASSTGRVYQPQHF
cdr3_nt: TGTGCCAGCAGCACTGGTAGAGTTTATCAGCCCCAGCATTTT

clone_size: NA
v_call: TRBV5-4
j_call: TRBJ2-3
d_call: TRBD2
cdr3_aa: CASSLERGVGGGADTQYF
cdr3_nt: TGTGCCAGCAGCTTGGAACGAGGCGTGGGCGGGGGGGCCGATACGCAGTATTTT

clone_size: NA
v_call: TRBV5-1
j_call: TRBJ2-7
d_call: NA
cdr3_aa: CASSLVPDEQYF
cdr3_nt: TGCGCCAGCAGCTTGGTTCCCGACGAGCAGTACTTC

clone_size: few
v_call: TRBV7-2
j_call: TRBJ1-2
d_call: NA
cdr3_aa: CASSFIPGGEGYTF
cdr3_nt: TGTGCCAGCAGCTTTATCCCCGGGGGGGAAGGCTACACCTTC

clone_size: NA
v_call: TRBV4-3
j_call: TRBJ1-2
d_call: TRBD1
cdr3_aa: CASSPGTGGGYGYTF
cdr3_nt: TGCGCCAGCAGCCCGGGGACAGGGGGCGGCTATGGCTACACCTTC

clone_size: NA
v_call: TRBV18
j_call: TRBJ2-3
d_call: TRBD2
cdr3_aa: CASSPGLAGADTQYF
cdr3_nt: TGTGCCAGCTCACCCGGACTAGCGGGGGCAGATACGCAGTATTTT

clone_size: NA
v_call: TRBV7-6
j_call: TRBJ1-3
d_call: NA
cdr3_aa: CASSSTTSAGNTIYF
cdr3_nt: TGTGCCAGCAGCTCAACTACCTCAGCTGGAAACACCATATATTTT

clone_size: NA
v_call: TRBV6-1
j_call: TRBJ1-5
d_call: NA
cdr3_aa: CASRLERHSNQPQHF
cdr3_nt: TGTGCCAGCAGACTTGAGAGGCATAGCAATCAGCCCCAGCATTTT

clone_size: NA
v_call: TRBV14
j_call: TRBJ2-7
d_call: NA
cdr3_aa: CASSQAQGSSYEQYF
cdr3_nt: TGTGCCAGCAGCCAAGCCCAGGGTAGCTCCTACGAGCAGTACTTC

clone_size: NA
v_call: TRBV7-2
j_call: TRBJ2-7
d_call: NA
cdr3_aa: CASSLNPGDLFEQYF
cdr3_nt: TGTGCCAGCAGCTTAAATCCAGGGGATTTGTTCGAGCAGTACTTC

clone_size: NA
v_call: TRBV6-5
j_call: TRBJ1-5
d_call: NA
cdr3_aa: CASRDRGSGTQHF
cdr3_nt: TGTGCCAGTCGCGACCGCGGCTCAGGGACCCAGCATTTT

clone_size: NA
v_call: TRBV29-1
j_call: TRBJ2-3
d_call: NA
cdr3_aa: CSVGARTDTQYF
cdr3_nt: TGCAGCGTTGGGGCCCGCACAGATACGCAGTATTTT

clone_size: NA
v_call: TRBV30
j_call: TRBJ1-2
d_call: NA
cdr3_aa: CAWSVRGYGYTF
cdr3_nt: TGTGCCTGGAGTGTACGGGGCTATGGCTACACCTTC

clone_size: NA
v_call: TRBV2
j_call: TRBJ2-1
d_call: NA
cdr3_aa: CASSGGTANEQFF
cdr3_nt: TGTGCCAGCAGTGGAGGGACTGCTAATGAGCAGTTCTTC

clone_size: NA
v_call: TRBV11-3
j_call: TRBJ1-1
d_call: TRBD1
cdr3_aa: CASSLRGQDEAFF
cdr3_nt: TGTGCCAGCAGCTTAAGGGGGCAGGATGAAGCTTTCTTT

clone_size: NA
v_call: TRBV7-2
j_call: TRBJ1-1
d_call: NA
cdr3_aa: CASSTHRGTEAFF
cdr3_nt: TGTGCCAGCAGCACCCACCGGGGGACTGAAGCTTTCTTT

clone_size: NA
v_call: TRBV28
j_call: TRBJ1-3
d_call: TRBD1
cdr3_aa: CASSRQGISGNTIYF
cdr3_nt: TGTGCCAGCAGCCGACAGGGGATCTCTGGAAACACCATATATTTT

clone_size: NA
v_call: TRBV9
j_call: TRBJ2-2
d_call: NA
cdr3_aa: CASSRETNTGELFF
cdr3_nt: TGTGCCAGCAGCCGGGAGACGAACACCGGGGAGCTGTTTTTT